Sequencing of this T cell receptor (beta chain) was carried out in a study of control samples from healthy donors and cancer patients. The protocol was immunoSEQ multiplex PCR, while the TCRdb copy is restricted to in-frame clones and leaves out a portion. The sample lists some 150,000 clones; less than 95% were seen once. Trimming took 9 bases from V and 2 from J, leaving 11 bases between them. There are 12 residues in the CDR3. The V gene's germline CDR1 is MGHDK and CDR2 SYGVNS. This clonotype was sampled from a man aged 55 to 70 with colorectal cancer. The sample consisted of PBMCs. The chain uses TRBV25-1 and TRBJ2-7; possibly TRBD1 for D (5 bases). The CDR3 sequence is CASTTGTYEQYF. The CDR3 region has the DNA TGTGCCAGTACAACAGGTACCTACGAGCAGTACTTC.